This TCR beta chain emerged from a study of blood T cell repertoires in COVID-19. This CDR3 has 15 residues. Germline V gives CDR1 SGHTA, CDR2 FQGTGA. Details on this clone: Sequence at one end of the junction differs from germline and may be a read error.

As originally analysed: By means of reference gene primer amplification, nucleated cell counts were estimated. Sequenced by immunoSEQ multiplex PCR; TCRdb stores in-frame clones only, minus some. V and J calls and clone size are given by that table; D and trimming were obtained from the DNA. Here the sample spans approximately 200,000 clones, approximately 87% being singletons. The clonotype originates from a man aged 55 to 70 who had recovered from COVID-19. Sample: peripheral blood. The chain is built from TRBV7-3 and TRBJ2-1; 12 nucleotides align to TRBD2. The CDR3 bases are TGTGCCAGCAGCATAACTAGCGGGAGGATCCATGAGCAGTTCTTC. Translated: CASSITSGRIHEQFF.